A single sample is the source of the 20 T cell receptor beta chains below, sequenced in a study of T cell responses to AZD1222 COVID-19 vaccine. Measured with immunoSEQ multiplex PCR; TCRdb has only the in-frame clones, and not every one. The sample lists about 200,000 clones, about 89% seen once, with 3% to 4% in the top ten. Sequences were derived from peripheral blood, sampled 28 days after the second AZD1222 dose. The receptors originated from an adult who received the AZD1222 COVID-19 vaccine.

This clone has just a few counts. The chain carries TRBV6-5 and TRBJ1-5; tentatively, D is TRBD1 (5 bases). Trimming took 2 bases from V and 3 from J, leaving 8 bases between them. Germline CDR1 and CDR2: MNHEY and SVGAGI. The CDR3 is 14 residues long. This chain's CDR3 is CASSYGADNQPQHF. The CDR3 DNA follows: TGTGCCAGCAGTTACGGGGCAGACAATCAGCCCCAGCATTTT.

This clone showed up just once. The chain recombines TRBV4-1 with TRBJ1-1, with a weak D call TRBD1 (5 bases). CDR3 length: 15 amino acids. Germline loops: CDR1 MGHRA, CDR2 YSYEKL. The V end was cut by 0 bases, the J end by 9 bases, with 17 bases between. CDR3 amino acids: CASSQDAGGANQAFF. CDR3 sequence (DNA): TGCGCCAGCAGCCAAGATGCGGGAGGGGCGAACCAAGCTTTCTTT.

This rearrangement joins TRBV19 to TRBJ2-7; 7 nucleotides line up with TRBD1. Looked up from germline, CDR1 is LNHDA and CDR2 is SQIVND (reference sequence). The J segment lost 3 bases and the V segment lost 1 base, leaving 6 bases of the junction unmatched. The CDR3 covers 15 residues. The CDR3 loop reads CASSIVRQGLYEQYF. Here the CDR3 DNA reads TGTGCCAGTAGTATAGTCCGACAGGGCCTCTACGAGCAGTACTTC.

The chain joins TRBV2 to TRBJ1-4, with TRBD1 matching 8 bases. The V gene's germline CDR1 is SNHLY and CDR2 FYNNEI. Losses at the gene ends were 7 bases for V and 8 bases for J; bases not matched to a gene: 6. This CDR3 comprises 13 residues. The CDR3 DNA is TGTGCCAGCACCGACAGGGGAAGGGAAAAACTGTTTTTT. Protein sequence: CASTDRGREKLFF.

The rearrangement links TRBV3-1 (or the pseudogene TRBV3-2) to TRBJ2-7; D call uncertain. CDR3 length equals 12 residues. Germline V gene sequence: CDR1 LGHDT, CDR2 YNNKEL (reference sequence). With 1 base removed from V and 5 bases from J, the gap between germline ends came to 6 bases. CDR3 in amino acids: CASSQAPHEQYF. Written as DNA, the CDR3 is TGTGCCAGCAGCCAAGCACCCCACGAGCAGTACTTC.

Turning to this clone: This same CDR3 is encoded by further DNA sequences in the sample. This sequence joins TRBV4-2 and TRBJ1-5; D not resolved. CDR1 is LGHNA, CDR2 YNFKEQ, per germline. This CDR3 is 13 amino acids long. The ends were cut back, 0 bases at V and 6 bases at J, with 6 bases in the middle. In DNA form, the CDR3 reads TGTGCCAGCAGCCAAGAGGTGGGTCAGCCCCAGCATTTT. Translation: CASSQEVGQPQHF.

The chain couples TRBV28 to TRBJ1-5; D call uncertain. Germline CDR1 and CDR2: MDHEN and SYDVKM. The CDR3 consists of 15 residues. Trimming removed 2 bases at V and 2 bases at J, with 10 bases between. The CDR3 loop reads CASSLQVVGNQPQHF. CDR3 in DNA: TGTGCCAGCAGTTTACAGGTAGTCGGCAATCAGCCCCAGCATTTT.

This chain joins TRBV4-2 and TRBJ2-3; D gene uncertain. Trimming left V 0 bases short and J 10 bases short, with 14 bases between. Germline values: CDR1 LGHNA, CDR2 YNFKEQ. This CDR3 has 14 residues. Here the CDR3 DNA reads TGTGCCAGCAGCCAAGAAGAAAGCGAAGGGCCGCAGTATTTT. Translating gives CASSQEESEGPQYF.

The chain links TRBV24-1 to TRBJ2-5, with D tentatively TRBD1 or TRBD2 (6 bases each). The CDR3 runs to 13 residues. Trimming removed 7 bases at V and 2 bases at J, with 10 bases between. Germline V lookup: CDR1 KGHDR, CDR2 SFDVKD. The CDR3 sequence is CATSAGQQETQYF. The CDR3 nucleotides read TGTGCCACCAGCGCGGGACAACAAGAGACCCAGTACTTC.

The gene calls are TRBV5-4 and TRBJ2-3, with 7 bases lining up with TRBD1. V was clipped by 3 bases and J by 4 bases; unmatched bases: 14. Germline values: CDR1 SGHNT, CDR2 YYREEE (reference sequence). This CDR3 region has 17 residues. The DNA for the CDR3 is TGTGCCAGCAGCTCCCCGAGGGCACAGGGGTACGCAGATACGCAGTATTTT. Translating gives CASSSPRAQGYADTQYF.

The V call is TRBV10-1, the J call TRBJ2-3; tentative D call: TRBD2 (5 bases). The V and J ends lost 6 bases and 3 bases respectively, with 10 bases between them. Germline lookup yields CDR1 WNHNN and CDR2 SYGVQD (reference sequence). The CDR3 length is 13 residues. This CDR3 reads CASRRDLTDTQYF. The DNA for the CDR3 is TGCGCCAGCAGACGGGATCTTACAGATACGCAGTATTTT.

This chain joins TRBV28 and TRBJ1-2; a possible D gene is TRBD1 (6 bases). V shed 5 bases and J shed 5 bases, with 15 bases lying between them. Germline V gene lookup returns CDR1 MDHEN and CDR2 SYDVKM. The CDR3 has 14 residues. The CDR3 loop reads CASSTPTGPYGYTF. As DNA, the CDR3 is TGTGCCAGCAGTACCCCGACAGGTCCGTATGGCTACACCTTC.

V is TRBV7-3 and J is TRBJ1-2, with D maybe TRBD1 (5 bases). The CDR3 is 14 amino acids. Trimming removed 0 bases at V and 6 bases at J, with 11 bases between. CDR1 and CDR2 (germline): SGHTA, FQGTGA. The CDR3, as DNA: TGTGCCAGCAGCTTAACCGGGACGGATAATGGCTACACCTTC. This codes for CASSLTGTDNGYTF.

The chain carries TRBV10-1 and TRBJ1-1, with D tentatively TRBD1 (5 bases). CDR1 is WNHNN, CDR2 SYGVQD, per germline (reference sequence). The V end lost 10 bases, the J end lost 1 base, and 13 bases lay between the germline ends. This CDR3 spans 13 amino acids. The CDR3: CATWAGGNTEAFF. CDR3 bases: TGCGCCACCTGGGCCGGGGGGAACACTGAAGCTTTCTTT.

The rearrangement uses TRBV10-3 and TRBJ2-4; 9 nucleotides agree with TRBD1. The germline gives CDR1 ENHRY, CDR2 SYGVKD. This CDR3 region has 21 residues. V shed 2 bases, J shed 0 bases, and the junction held 17 bases outside the gene matches. The CDR3 protein is CAISETRGGTGSTLAKNIQYF. The CDR3 region has the DNA TGTGCCATCAGTGAGACGCGGGGAGGGACAGGGAGCACGTTAGCCAAAAACATTCAGTACTTC.

The chain carries TRBV6-6 and TRBJ2-1, with 12 bases identical to TRBD2. Germline loops: CDR1 MNHNY, CDR2 SVGAGI (reference sequence). With 6 bases clipped from V and 9 bases from J, the junction kept 9 bases outside the gene matches. The CDR3 is 15 residues long. CDR3 sequence (DNA): TGTGCCAGCAGACCTCTAGCGGGAGGGCCTGGTGAGCAGTTCTTC. Its translation is CASRPLAGGPGEQFF.

A few counts support this clone. The V and J genes are TRBV5-1 and TRBJ2-2; 7 bases align to TRBD2. The V gene end was trimmed by 6 bases and the J gene end by 5 bases; junction bases not matched to a gene: 13. This CDR3 has 16 amino acids. Looked up from germline, CDR1 is SGHRS and CDR2 is YFSETQ. This CDR3 is CASMTVAGDLTGELFF. CDR3 nucleotides: TGCGCCAGCATGACTGTTGCGGGAGATCTTACCGGGGAGCTGTTTTTT.

This clone was picked up one time. J is TRBJ2-2 and V is TRBV12-5; 14 nucleotides agree with TRBD2. From germline, CDR1 is LGHNT and CDR2 FRNRAP. This CDR3 region has 17 residues. The V gene end was trimmed by 4 bases and the J gene end by 1 base; junction bases not matched to a gene: 2. The CDR3 is CASGSGTSGRNTGELFF. The DNA of the CDR3 is TGTGCTAGTGGTTCGGGGACTAGCGGGAGGAACACCGGGGAGCTGTTTTTT. Using reference TRBV12-5 and TRBJ2-2 for the parts outside the CDR3, the full variable domain is DARVTQTPRHKVTEMGQEVTMRCQPILGHNTVFWYRQTMMQGLELLAYFRNRAPLDDSGMPKDRFSAEMPDATLATLKIQPSEPRDSAVYFCASGSGTSGRNTGELFFGEGSRLTVL.

The V call is TRBV7-3, the J call TRBJ1-6, with 8 bases aligning to TRBD1. With V trimmed by 2 bases and J by 7 bases, 1 base remained unmatched. The CDR3 sequence is 14 residues long. Germline lookup yields CDR1 SGHTA and CDR2 FQGTGA. CDR3 sequence: CASSLSGGNSPLHF. DNA of the CDR3: TGTGCCAGCAGCTTATCAGGGGGCAATTCACCCCTCCACTTT.

The chain joins TRBV9 to TRBJ2-1, with 10 bases that match TRBD2. With 0 bases clipped from V and 0 bases from J, the junction kept 9 bases outside the gene matches. The CDR3 runs 19 residues. Germline lookup yields CDR1 SGDLS and CDR2 YYNGEE. The CDR3 nucleotides are TGTGCCAGCAGCGTAGATCCAGCGGGAGGGCCGAGCTCCTACAATGAGCAGTTCTTC. Translation: CASSVDPAGGPSSYNEQFF.